A selection of T cell receptor beta chains follows, all from one sample in a study of PD-L1 blockade in urothelial cancer. Data came from immunoSEQ multiplex PCR; TCRdb stores just in-frame clones and leaves some out. The data contain 45,000 to 50,000 clones, approximately 85% of them singletons. Material: PBMCs, obtained around atezolizumab (anti-PD-L1) treatment. These TCRs come from a man aged 65 to 79 with urothelial cancer. Both conserved end residues are part of each CDR3. D genes are given only for firm matches. A row's size may be missing; if present it is once, few, many or a size class.

D gene,J gene,clone size,V gene,CDR3 DNA,CDR3 protein
-,TRBJ1-2,-,TRBV7-9,TGTGCCAGCAGCTTAGCGTCGACAGTTAACTATGGCTACACCTTC,CASSLASTVNYGYTF
TRBD1,TRBJ1-2,-,TRBV7-8,TGTGCCAGCAACGACGGGACAGGCTATGGCTACACCTTC,CASNDGTGYGYTF
TRBD1,TRBJ2-1,-,TRBV28,TGTGCCAGCAGTGCCCCCGGGACAGGGAAGGGCAATGAGCAGTTCTTC,CASSAPGTGKGNEQFF
TRBD1,TRBJ2-3,-,TRBV9,TGTGCCAGCAGCGTAGCGTTAGGACAGGTCACAGATACGCAGTATTTT,CASSVALGQVTDTQYF
TRBD1,TRBJ2-7,-,TRBV27,TGTGCCAGCAGTCCCGGGACAGTGGCCTACGAGCAGTACTTC,CASSPGTVAYEQYF
TRBD2,TRBJ2-1,-,TRBV4-1,TGCGCCAGCAGCCCGGGGGGGCGGAGAATGGAAGATGAGCAGTTCTTC,CASSPGGRRMEDEQFF
-,TRBJ1-5,once,TRBV28,TGTGCCAGCAGTTTACGGGGTGGGAATCAGCCCCAGCATTTT,CASSLRGGNQPQHF
TRBD2,TRBJ2-3,-,TRBV2,TGTGCCAGCAGTGAAGATGGGAGGGGTGGCGATACGCAGTATTTT,CASSEDGRGGDTQYF
-,TRBJ1-2,-,TRBV6-1,TGTGCCAGCACTCACGTGAGGTCAGATAACTATGGCTACACCTTC,CASTHVRSDNYGYTF
TRBD2,TRBJ2-3,-,TRBV5-1,TGCGCCAGCACCGATAGCGGGAGTCGGGGAGATACGCAGTATTTT,CASTDSGSRGDTQYF
TRBD2,TRBJ2-5,-,TRBV7-6,TGTGCCAGCAGCCCTTCGGGGGGAGACCAAGAGACCCAGTACTTC,CASSPSGGDQETQYF
TRBD1,TRBJ2-7,few,TRBV9,TGTGCCAGCAGCATGGGACAGGGTAACTACGAGCAGTACTTC,CASSMGQGNYEQYF
TRBD1,TRBJ2-7,-,TRBV27,TGTGCCAGCAGTCCCCCGGGACAGGCCTTGGAGCAGTACTTC,CASSPPGQALEQYF
TRBD2,TRBJ2-1,-,TRBV7-3,TGTGCCAGCAGCTACGGGGGGGGTAGCGACAATGAGCAGTTCTTC,CASSYGGGSDNEQFF
-,TRBJ1-2,-,TRBV28,TGTGCCAGCAGTTTGACGGTTGGCGGGCTTCGTGGAGGCTACACCTTC,CASSLTVGGLRGGYTF
-,TRBJ1-2,few,TRBV18,TGTGCCAGCTCACCACGGATCGCGGCCGGTGGCTACACCTTC,CASSPRIAAGGYTF
-,TRBJ2-7,-,TRBV6-1,TGTGCCAGCAGCCATAGCGGCTCCTCCTACGAGCAGTACTTC,CASSHSGSSYEQYF
TRBD1,TRBJ1-5,-,TRBV5-5,TGTGCCAGCAGCTCTTACAGGGGGCCCCAGCATTTT,CASSSYRGPQHF
TRBD2,TRBJ2-7,-,TRBV29-1,TGCAGCGTCGGACTAGCGGGAGGAAGCGAGCAGTACTTC,CSVGLAGGSEQYF
-,TRBJ1-2,-,TRBV28,TGTGCCAGCAGTTCCGAGGGCGGCTACACCTTC,CASSSEGGYTF
TRBD1,TRBJ1-1,few,TRBV2,TGTGCCAGCAGTGAATGGGGGGCAGGGGGCATCACTGAAGCTTTCTTT,CASSEWGAGGITEAFF
TRBD1,TRBJ1-4,-,TRBV2,TGTGCCAGCAGGGGACAGGTCCCTGAAAAACTGTTTTTT,CASRGQVPEKLFF
-,TRBJ2-5,-,TRBV6-1,TGTGCCAGCAGTGGGGCGGAGACCCAGTACTTC,CASSGAETQYF
-,TRBJ2-2,-,TRBV19,TGTGCCAGTAGTCCCACGGTGTTCCCCGGGGAGCTGTTTTTT,CASSPTVFPGELFF
-,TRBJ2-1,-,TRBV6-5,TGTGCCAGCAGTTACCCGGTAGTAGTTGAGCAGTTCTTC,CASSYPVVVEQFF
TRBD1,TRBJ2-7,-,TRBV28,TGTGCCAGCAGTTTATCCGGGACAGGGTCTCAGGAGCAGTACTTC,CASSLSGTGSQEQYF
TRBD2,TRBJ2-1,once,TRBV7-2,TGTGCCAGCAGCCTAAGGACTAGCGGGAGGGCCGGTGAGCAGTTCTTC,CASSLRTSGRAGEQFF
TRBD1,TRBJ1-1,few,TRBV28,TGTGCCACAACTCCAGGGGGCCTAGGAGGGGACACTGAAGCTTTCTTT,CATTPGGLGGDTEAFF
-,TRBJ2-3,-,TRBV5-1,TGCGCCAGCAGCGTTAATAGTTTCCAGGCCGCAGATACGCAGTATTTT,CASSVNSFQAADTQYF
TRBD1,TRBJ1-2,-,TRBV5-6,TGTGCCAGCAGCTCCCCGGGACAGGGCCGTAACTATGGCTACACCTTC,CASSSPGQGRNYGYTF